This T cell receptor (beta chain) was identified during a study of PD-1 blockade in classical Hodgkin lymphoma. Looking at the study overall: The nivolumab dose that patients received was 3 mg/kg, given intravenously every 2 weeks. Study outcomes and limitations: CD4+ TCR diversity, unlike CD8+, climbed significantly by C4D1.

Trimming took off 7 bases at V and 4 bases at J, with 11 bases between the two ends. The germline V gene has CDR1 SGHRS and CDR2 YFSETQ. The CDR3 totals 12 residues. On this clone itself: Its target is not known.

Time point reported: cycle 4 day 1 (C4D1), after more than 5 weeks of nivolumab. Every patient had relapsed following autologous stem cell transplantation, and cohorts differed in brentuximab vedotin exposure. Generated by immunoSEQ multiplex PCR, the TCRdb table keeps only in-frame clones and is missing some. The data hold 99,000 or so clones, with 89% observed a single time. The TCR originated in a human donor with classical Hodgkin lymphoma. This chain uses TRBV5-1 with TRBJ1-1; unclear D gene. The material sequenced was peripheral blood mononuclear cells (PBMCs), taken before the fourth cycle of nivolumab. CDR3 loop: CASHGEGTEAFF. Here the CDR3 DNA reads TGCGCCAGCCATGGGGAGGGCACTGAAGCTTTCTTT.